The T cell receptor beta chain described here comes from a study of blood T cell repertoires in COVID-19. In the study overall: Acute and convalescent COVID-19 samples came from the United States, Italy and Spain. Sources were T cells, B-cell-depleted T cells, or PBMCs; the material itself was cDNA or gDNA.

The table lists this clone with a few counts. Authors' methods: The assay estimated nucleated cells by amplifying reference gene primers. Data came from immunoSEQ multiplex PCR; TCRdb stores just in-frame clones and leaves some out. That table supplies the V and J calls and clone size; D and trimming were determined from the DNA. The repertoire holds roughly 100,000 clones, roughly 87% seen once, with 6.2% in the top ten. Trimming pared 5 bases from V and 5 bases from J, leaving 9 bases between. This CDR3 region has 13 residues. The chain links TRBV12-3 or TRBV12-4 to TRBJ2-2; tentatively, D is TRBD2 (5 bases). This receptor was taken from a human donor in a cohort sampled during active COVID-19. The sequencing input was peripheral blood. The CDR3 loop is CASSITGTGELFF. The CDR3 region has the DNA TGTGCCAGCAGTATCACGGGAACCGGGGAGCTGTTTTTT.